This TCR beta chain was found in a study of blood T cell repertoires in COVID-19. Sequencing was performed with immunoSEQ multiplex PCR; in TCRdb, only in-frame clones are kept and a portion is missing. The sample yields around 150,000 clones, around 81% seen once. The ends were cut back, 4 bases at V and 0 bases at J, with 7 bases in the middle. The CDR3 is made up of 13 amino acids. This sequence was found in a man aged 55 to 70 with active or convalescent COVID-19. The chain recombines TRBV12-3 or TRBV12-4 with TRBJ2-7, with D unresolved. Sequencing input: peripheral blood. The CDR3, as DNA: TGTGCCAGCAGTTCCAAGAGCTCCTACGAGCAGTACTTC. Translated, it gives CASSSKSSYEQYF.